This T cell receptor (beta chain) was recorded in a study of T cells after posttransplantation cyclophosphamide (dated by TCRdb to about 2016). In terms of the full investigation: T cell repertoire reconstitution was tracked by TRB sequencing after myeloablative bone marrow transplantation in which posttransplantation cyclophosphamide was used as GVHD prophylaxis. Samples from 30 to 40 PTCy-treated patients and 16 related bone marrow donors of those patients were subjected to antigen receptor sequencing. TRB sequencing was performed on blood from all 35 or so PTCy patients with 1-year posttransplant specimens. In 3 patients, TRB sequencing was also performed on up to about 3 more blood samples taken 2 to 5.2 years after transplant, and in a handful of patients, pretransplant blood was also TRB-sequenced. Because TRA and TRB clonality correlated tightly in roughly nine samples, later TCR analyses were limited to TRB. Public TRB sequences were checked against a database of over 3,000 sequences associated with responses to pathogens, tumor antigens, self-antigens and alloantigens.

CDR1 is given as WNHNN and CDR2 as SYGVQD, both from the germline V gene (reference sequence). The CDR3 runs 16 residues from the cysteine to the phenylalanine. Only CDR3 DNA remains: 48 bases, in frame from the first base. V is reduced by 2 bases and J by 0 bases, leaving a spacing of 8 bases between them. The control group consisted of ten to eleven patients who received myeloablative marrow transplants with methotrexate plus a calcineurin inhibitor and who were sampled 1 year after transplant. Mononuclear cells from peripheral blood and bone marrow were separated by Ficoll-Hypaque density centrifugation and then cryopreserved. General study outcomes and caveats: The TRB repertoires of T cells infiltrating skin or GI tract showed only limited overlap with the TRB repertoires of T cells in blood. Across about 49 patients, TRB clonality was highly associated with recipient CMV seropositivity and CMV reactivation, and PTCy diversity was similar to diversity in CNI/methotrexate controls. At 1-2 months, donor-recipient similarity was low but rose over the first year, and the later blood repertoires were often dominated by donor CD8+ memory clones.

Concerning this clone itself: Its cognate antigen has yet to be identified. The sample holds no much larger clone one base away, and base qualities are not on file.

TRB sequencing was run on genomic DNA with either the immunoSEQ assay at survey resolution or the hsTCRB kit. Per the original workflow: The immunoSEQ software handled the initial read processing, while the LymphoSeq R package was used for the repertoire analyses. For each TRB dataset, clonality was calculated as 1 minus normalized Shannon entropy, and the Gini coefficient was computed as well. Phenotypes of unsorted samples were inferred by mapping TRB sequences from sorted subsets of the recipient or donor onto the same recipient's unsorted samples. Imported from immuneACCESS, the table was reduced by TCRdb to in-frame sequences with V and J called. These copies leave out some clones; in studies compared against another copy, an unresolved V gene accounts for under half, and the cause of the remainder is not known. The V and J calls and clone size were taken over from that table, and D and trimming were inferred from the DNA. The sample profile shows 20,000 or so clones; around 91% of them were found once. In total, the top ten clones hold under 2% of the sample.

This sequence originates from a female patient in her 30s who received an allogeneic stem cell transplant from an unrelated donor, was CMV-positive, and had acute and chronic GVHD. After a transplant, the graft donor may have provided part of the T cells. The starting material was PBMCs, obtained roughly 350 days after allogeneic stem cell transplant with calcineurin inhibitor and methotrexate. The V and J segments used are TRBV10-1 and TRBJ2-6, with a tentative D gene TRBD2 over 5 matching bases. The base sequence is TGCGCCAGCAGTGAGGGAGGTCGCTCTGGGGCCAACGTCCTGACTTTC. This translates into CASSEGGRSGANVLTF.